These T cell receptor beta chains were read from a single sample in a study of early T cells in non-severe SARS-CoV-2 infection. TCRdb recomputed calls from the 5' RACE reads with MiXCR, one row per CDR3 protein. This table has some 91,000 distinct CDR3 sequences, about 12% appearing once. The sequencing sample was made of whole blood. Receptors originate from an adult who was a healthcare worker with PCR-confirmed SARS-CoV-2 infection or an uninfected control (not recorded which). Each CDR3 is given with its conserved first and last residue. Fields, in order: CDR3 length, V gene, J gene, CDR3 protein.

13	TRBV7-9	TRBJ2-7	CASSFQTSGGEYF
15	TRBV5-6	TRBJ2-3	CASSSGQLDTDTQYF
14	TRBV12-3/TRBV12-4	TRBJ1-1	CASSLLVLNTEAFF
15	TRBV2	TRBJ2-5	CASVHEGGIQETQYF
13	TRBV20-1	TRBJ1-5	CSASWGINQPQHF
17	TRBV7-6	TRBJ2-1	CASSLAPTGVSYNEQFF
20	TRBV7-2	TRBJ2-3	CASSTTLGTSGAPSTDTQYF
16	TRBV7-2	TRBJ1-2	CASSSRGGPGGFGYTF
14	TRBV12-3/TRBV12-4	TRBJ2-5	CASRRDTSGETQYF
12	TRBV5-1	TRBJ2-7	CASSVGGYEQYF
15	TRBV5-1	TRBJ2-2	CASSPGLAATGELFF
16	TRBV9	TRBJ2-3	CASSVMGGFTTDTQYF
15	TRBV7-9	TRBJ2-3	CASSLEGTTTDTQYF
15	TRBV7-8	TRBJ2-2	CASKGERGRSGELFF
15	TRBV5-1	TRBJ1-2	CASSLNRGTNYGYTF
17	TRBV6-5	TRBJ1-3	CASSYSERGISGNTIYF
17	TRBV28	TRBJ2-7	CASSFYLHPSSSYEQYF
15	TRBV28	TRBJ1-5	CASSLRVFGNQPQHF
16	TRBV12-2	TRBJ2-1	CASRFREAQLGHEQFF
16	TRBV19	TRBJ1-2	CASSIGGGRLHYGYTF
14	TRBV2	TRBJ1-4	CASSGNRRGNELFF
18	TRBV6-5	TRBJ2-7	CASSYGRIAGGYSYEQYF
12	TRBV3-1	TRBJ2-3	CASSQGGNTQYF
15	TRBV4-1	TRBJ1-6	CASSPGRDRVSPLHF
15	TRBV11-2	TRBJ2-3	CASSLEGPRTDTQYF
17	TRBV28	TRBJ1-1	CASSPGLWDRGNTEAFF
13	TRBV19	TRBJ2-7	CASSILTGYEQYF
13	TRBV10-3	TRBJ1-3	CATSPGDGNTIYF
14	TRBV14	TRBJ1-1	CASSHRGQGTEAFF
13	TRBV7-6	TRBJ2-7	CASSLAAGARQYF
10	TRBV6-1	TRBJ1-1	CASLNTEAFF
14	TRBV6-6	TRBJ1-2	CASSYRTATYGYTF
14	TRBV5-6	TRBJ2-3	CASSLAASTDTQYF
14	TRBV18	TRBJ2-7	CASSPRPSSYEQYF
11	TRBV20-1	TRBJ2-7	CSAYEVQEQYF
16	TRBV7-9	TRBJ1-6	CASSLGQGFYNSPLHF
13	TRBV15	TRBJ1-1	CATSFRVGTEAFF
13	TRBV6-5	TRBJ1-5	CASSKRGIQPQHF
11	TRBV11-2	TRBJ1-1	CASSSDRGAFF
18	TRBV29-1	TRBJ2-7	CSVEVLQGRFRPGSEQYF
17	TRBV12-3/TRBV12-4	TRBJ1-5	CASSPDRGGGLNQPQHF
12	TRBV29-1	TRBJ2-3	CSGTSSADTQYF
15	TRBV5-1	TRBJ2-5	CASSFRSAVEETQYF
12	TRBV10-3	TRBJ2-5	CASGQTQETQYF
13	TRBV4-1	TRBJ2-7	CASSRGQGGEQYF
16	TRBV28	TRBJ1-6	CASSPGDGGYNSPLHF
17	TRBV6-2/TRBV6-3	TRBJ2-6	CASIPGRIYSGANVLTF
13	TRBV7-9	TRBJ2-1	CASTRGNYNEQFF
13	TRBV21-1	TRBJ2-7	CASSAQDRGPQYF
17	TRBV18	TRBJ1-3	CASSPIPQGRSGNTIYF
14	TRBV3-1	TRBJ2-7	CASSLDRGQYEQYF
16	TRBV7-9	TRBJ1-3	CASSSRTGNSGNTIYF
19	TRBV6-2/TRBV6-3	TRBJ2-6	CASSYMTGETGFGANVLTF
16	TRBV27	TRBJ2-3	CASSWLVAGSTDTQYF
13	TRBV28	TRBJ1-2	CASSHRDFYGYTF
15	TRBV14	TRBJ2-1	CASSPLEPKIYEQFF
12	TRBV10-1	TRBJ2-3	CASSGDRDTQYF